The 5 T cell receptor beta chains below come from one sample, sequenced in a study of T cells in Graves' hyperthyroidism and ophthalmopathy. RNA transcripts yielded amplified TCR beta CDR3 regions. The HTBI primer set served for first-round RT-PCR of the TCR CDR3. TCRdb independently ran MiXCR on the multiplex PCR reads; one entry per CDR3 protein. The sample includes 300,000 to 450,000 distinct CDR3 sequences, roughly 25% of them seen just once. Sequencing was performed on blood. The source of these receptors is a man aged 50-60 years with Graves' hyperthyroidism.

This clonotype has just a few counts. V is TRBV29-1 and J is TRBJ2-1, with D maybe TRBD1 (6 bases). This CDR3 spans 15 amino acids. The germline CDR1 and CDR2 sequences are SQVTM and ANQGSEA. V lost 7 bases, J lost 0 bases, and 16 bases lay in between. In DNA form, the CDR3 reads TGCAGCGCACAGGGATCCCCAAGCTCCTACAATGAGCAGTTCTTC. Protein: CSAQGSPSSYNEQFF.

CDR3 coding DNA: TGTGCCAGCAGTAGCCAGAATAATTCACCCCTCCACTTT. It specifies CASSSQNNSPLHF. The V and J genes are TRBV2 and TRBJ1-6; D ambiguous. Trimming pared 5 bases from V and 5 bases from J, leaving 7 bases between. Germline loops: CDR1 SNHLY, CDR2 FYNNEI. The CDR3 covers 13 residues.

This clonotype has ten or more counts. This chain links TRBV12-3 or TRBV12-4 with TRBJ2-3, with 10 bases lining up with TRBD2. There are 15 residues in the CDR3. Trimming at V came to 1 base and at J to 3 bases, leaving 1 base not matched to a gene. CDR3 residues: CASSLVSGRTDTQYF. Here the CDR3 DNA reads TGTGCCAGCAGTTTAGTTAGCGGGAGGACAGATACGCAGTATTTT.

The chain links TRBV10-3 to TRBJ2-6, with D hard to call. The CDR3 is made up of 14 amino acids. V was trimmed by 3 bases and J by 0 bases, leaving 3 bases between them. Germline-derived CDR1 and CDR2 are ENHRY and SYGVKD. CDR3 sequence: CAISEVSGANVLTF. DNA for the CDR3: TGTGCCATCAGTGAAGTCTCTGGGGCCAACGTCCTGACTTTC.

This clonotype has ten or more counts. V usage is TRBV27 and J usage is TRBJ2-1, with TRBD2 matching over 7 bases. The CDR3 is 15 amino acids. Losses at the gene ends were 2 bases for V and 4 bases for J; bases not matched to a gene: 5. CDR1 is MNHEY, CDR2 SMNVEV, per germline (reference sequence). CDR3 nucleotide sequence: TGTGCCAGCAGTTTACGGCGCGGGGGATACAATGAGCAGTTCTTC. Translated: CASSLRRGGYNEQFF.